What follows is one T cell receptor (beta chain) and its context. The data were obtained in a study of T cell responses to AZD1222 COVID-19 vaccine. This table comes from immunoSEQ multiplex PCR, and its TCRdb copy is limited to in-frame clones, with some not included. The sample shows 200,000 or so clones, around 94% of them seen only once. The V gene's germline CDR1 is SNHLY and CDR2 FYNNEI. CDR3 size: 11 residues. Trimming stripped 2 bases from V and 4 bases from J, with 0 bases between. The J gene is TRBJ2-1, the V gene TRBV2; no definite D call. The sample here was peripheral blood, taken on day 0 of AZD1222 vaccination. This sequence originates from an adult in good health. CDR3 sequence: CASSEYNEQFF. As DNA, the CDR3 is TGTGCCAGCAGTGAATACAATGAGCAGTTCTTC.